This T cell receptor (beta chain) was captured in a study of shared clonotypes between healthy human individuals. V was trimmed by 2 bases and J by 7 bases, leaving 8 bases between them. Germline assignment: CDR1 MGHRA and CDR2 YSYEKL. The CDR3 contains 13 residues. Assay: immunoSEQ multiplex PCR; the TCRdb copy retains only in-frame clones and omits some. The table has about 480,000 clones, over 60% seen once. Sequenced: PBMCs. The rearrangement links TRBV4-1 to TRBJ2-2; D uncertain. The sequence derives from a woman aged 40 to 50 in good health. Some clones in this sample may be carry-over from other donors' samples. CDR3 coding DNA: TGCGCCAGCAGCCAACGAGGCAGCGGGGAGCTGTTTTTT. This encodes CASSQRGSGELFF.